The next 24 T cell receptor beta chains were all read from a single sample in a study of blood T cell repertoires in COVID-19. Sequencing used immunoSEQ multiplex PCR; TCRdb keeps in-frame clones, though not all of them. Altogether 450,000 to 500,000 clones are present, more than 85% being singletons, with the ten largest covering 8.3%. Source material: PBMCs or T cells enriched from blood (not recorded which). All receptors derive from a woman aged 55-69 years who had recovered from COVID-19.

The chain has TRBV13 and TRBJ2-4; 8 bases are shared with TRBD2. Per germline, CDR1 PRHDT and CDR2 FYEKMQ (reference sequence). V trimming: 4 bases; J trimming: 10 bases; junction bases outside the gene matches: 9. The CDR3 has 14 residues. As DNA, the CDR3 is TGTGCCAGCAGCTCACCGAGCGGGGGAGGGATTCAGTACTTC. Its translation is CASSSPSGGGIQYF.

The chain uses TRBV9 and TRBJ1-1; D uncertain. There are 13 residues in the CDR3. Germline values: CDR1 SGDLS, CDR2 YYNGEE. V lost 0 bases and J 2 bases, leaving 5 bases between the germline ends. The CDR3 DNA is TGTGCCAGCAGCGTAGGGACTAACACTGAAGCTTTCTTT. It yields the protein CASSVGTNTEAFF.

The chain links TRBV7-8 to TRBJ1-2; D remains unclear. The V gene's germline CDR1 is SGHVS and CDR2 FQNEAQ. The CDR3 extends over 13 amino acids. Trimming removed 1 base from V and 4 bases from J, with 7 bases in between. CDR3 sequence reads: CASSLEQTYGYTF. DNA for the CDR3: TGTGCCAGCAGCTTAGAACAGACCTATGGCTACACCTTC.

The chain's CDR3 is CATSKQGFGYEQFF. In DNA, the CDR3 is TGTGCCACCAGTAAACAGGGATTTGGGTATGAGCAGTTCTTC. The V gene is TRBV15, the J gene TRBJ2-1; a possible D gene is TRBD1 (6 bases). V was clipped by 6 bases and J by 8 bases, with 17 bases between them. Germline V gives CDR1 LNHNV, CDR2 YYDKDF (reference sequence). This CDR3 contains 14 residues.

V usage is TRBV5-1 and J usage is TRBJ2-7; a weak D match, TRBD2 (7 bases). CDR1 SGHRS and CDR2 YFSETQ come from the germline V gene. The CDR3 runs to 16 residues. Trimming took 4 bases from V and 4 from J, leaving 21 bases between them. CDR3 residues: CASSPQGGGATYEQYF. As DNA, the CDR3 is TGCGCCAGCAGCCCCCAGGGAGGGGGGGCCACTTACGAGCAGTACTTC.

This chain uses TRBV28 with TRBJ1-5, with a possible D match to TRBD1 (5 bases). Germline loops: CDR1 MDHEN, CDR2 SYDVKM. CDR3 size: 15 residues. V gave up 5 bases and J gave up 2 bases, with 13 bases separating them. In DNA, the CDR3 is TGTGCCAGCAGTCCCGCAGGGCTGGGCAATCAGCCCCAGCATTTT. It specifies CASSPAGLGNQPQHF. Full variable domain (outside the CDR3, taken from reference TRBV28 and TRBJ1-5): DVKVTQSSRYLVKRTGEKVFLECVQDMDHENMFWYRQDPGLGLRLIYFSYDVKMKEKGDIPEGYSVSREKKERFSLILESASTNQTSMYLCASSPAGLGNQPQHFGDGTRLSIL.

The genes are TRBV5-5 and TRBJ1-5, with a possible D match to TRBD1 (5 bases). The germline CDR1 and CDR2 sequences are SGHKS and YYEKEE (reference sequence). The CDR3 loop spans 15 amino acids. Trimming took 2 bases from V and 4 from J, leaving 13 bases between them. CDR3 DNA: TGTGCCAGCAGCTTTAGGCAGGGAAGTAATCAGCCCCAGCATTTT. It is translated as CASSFRQGSNQPQHF.

V and J are TRBV5-1 and TRBJ2-5, with a weak D call TRBD1 (5 bases). The CDR3 has 14 amino acids. Germline V gives CDR1 SGHRS, CDR2 YFSETQ. Trimming removed 4 bases from V and 5 bases from J, with 15 bases in between. The CDR3, as DNA: TGCGCCAGCAGCGAGACAGATCGACGGGAGACCCAGTACTTC. Protein product: CASSETDRRETQYF.

This rearrangement joins TRBV13 to TRBJ2-3; D is perhaps TRBD2 (6 bases). Deletions cut 8 bases from V and 4 bases from J, with 10 bases between. Per germline, CDR1 PRHDT and CDR2 FYEKMQ (reference sequence). The CDR3 is made up of 12 amino acids. This chain's CDR3 is CASGGSADTQYF. In DNA, the CDR3 is TGTGCCAGCGGGGGGAGCGCAGATACGCAGTATTTT. The whole variable domain, filled in from reference TRBV13 and TRBJ2-3, reads AAGVIQSPRHLIKEKRETATLKCYPIPRHDTVYWYQQGPGQDPQFLISFYEKMQSDKGSIPDRFSAQQFSDYHSELNMSSLELGDSALYFCASGGSADTQYFGPGTRLTVL.

The CDR3 coding sequence is TGTGCCAGCAGTGAACTCGGGGCCTACGAGCAGTACTTC. Translation gives CASSELGAYEQYF. This chain connects TRBV2 to TRBJ2-7; D possibly corresponds to TRBD2 (5 bases). The CDR3 is 13 amino acids. Trimming left V 2 bases short and J 2 bases short, with 7 bases between. CDR1 SNHLY and CDR2 FYNNEI come from the germline V gene. Full variable domain (rest looked up from reference TRBV2 and TRBJ2-7): EPEVTQTPSHQVTQMGQEVILRCVPISNHLYFYWYRQILGQKVEFLVSFYNNEISEKSEIFDDQFSVERPDGSNFTLKIRSTKLEDSAMYFCASSELGAYEQYFGPGTRLTVT.

Only one count was recorded for this clone. This sequence joins TRBV6-5 and TRBJ2-1, with D tentatively TRBD1 (6 bases). The V and J ends lost 7 bases and 0 bases respectively, with 13 bases between them. The CDR3 is made up of 15 amino acids. Germline V gene sequence: CDR1 MNHEY, CDR2 SVGAGI. CDR3 sequence: CASKGGQSSYNEQFF. The CDR3 DNA reads TGTGCCAGCAAGGGTGGACAGAGCTCCTACAATGAGCAGTTCTTC.

The V gene is TRBV10-3, the J gene TRBJ1-1; 8 bases align to TRBD1. Trimming took 4 bases from V and 5 from J; bases not matched to a gene: 6. CDR3 length equals 14 residues. CDR1 and CDR2 (germline): ENHRY, SYGVKD. CDR3 in amino acids: CAISGPGGGTEAFF. The CDR3, as DNA: TGTGCCATCAGTGGCCCAGGGGGCGGAACTGAAGCTTTCTTT.

The chain joins TRBV15 to TRBJ1-2; a weak D match, TRBD1 (5 bases). Trimming stripped 6 bases from V and 4 bases from J, with 15 bases between. Per the germline V gene, CDR1 is LNHNV and CDR2 is YYDKDF (reference sequence). The CDR3 loop spans 14 amino acids. The CDR3 protein is CATSRQGPGYGYTF. CDR3 nucleotide sequence: TGTGCCACCAGTCGGCAGGGCCCAGGCTATGGCTACACCTTC.

The rearrangement links TRBV19 to TRBJ1-2; 11 bases fit TRBD1. The germline V gene has CDR1 LNHDA and CDR2 SQIVND (reference sequence). The CDR3 is 14 residues long. The V gene end was trimmed by 7 bases and the J gene end by 5 bases; junction bases not matched to a gene: 6. The CDR3 here is CASTDRGQVYGYTF. The DNA for the CDR3 is TGTGCCAGTACGGACAGGGGGCAAGTTTATGGCTACACCTTC.

The rearrangement joins TRBV29-1 to TRBJ2-2; 10 bases are a match to TRBD1. The CDR3 consists of 16 residues. The V gene's germline CDR1 is SQVTM and CDR2 ANQGSEA. Trimming removed 6 bases from V and 5 bases from J; junction bases left unmatched: 12. This CDR3 reads CSVALGQGLRTGELFF. The CDR3 bases are TGCAGCGTAGCCCTGGGACAGGGGCTTCGGACCGGGGAGCTGTTTTTT.

The genes are TRBV3-1 (or the pseudogene TRBV3-2) and TRBJ1-3; 10 bases fit TRBD1. Trimming cost V 4 bases and J 9 bases; bases outside gene matches: 15. This CDR3 spans 17 amino acids. The germline V gene has CDR1 LGHDT and CDR2 YNNKEL (reference sequence). As DNA, the CDR3 is TGTGCCAGCAGCCCCGGGACAGGGGCGCTTCTAACTAGCACCATATATTTT. As protein: CASSPGTGALLTSTIYF.

The chain combines TRBV5-4 with TRBJ2-7; weak D call: TRBD2 (6 bases). V was cut by 0 bases and J by 4 bases, with 11 bases left in between. CDR3 length: 14 amino acids. Looked up from germline, CDR1 is SGHNT and CDR2 is YYREEE (reference sequence). Here the CDR3 DNA reads TGTGCCAGCAGCTTGGAGCGGAGGGGTTACGAGCAGTACTTC. This gives the protein CASSLERRGYEQYF.

V gene TRBV14 combines with J gene TRBJ2-7; 7 bases agree with TRBD1. This CDR3 is built from 17 residues. CDR1 SGHDN and CDR2 FVKESK come from the germline V gene. The trim removed 0 bases at V and 2 bases at J, leaving 10 bases unmatched. This CDR3 reads CASSQEGSLRGPYEQYF. CDR3 DNA: TGTGCCAGCAGCCAAGAAGGCTCGTTGAGGGGGCCCTACGAGCAGTACTTC.

The genes are TRBV2 and TRBJ2-6; 9 bases are shared with TRBD2. J was trimmed by 4 bases and V by 9 bases; bases with no gene match: 10. Germline values: CDR1 SNHLY, CDR2 FYNNEI. This CDR3 spans 16 amino acids. CDR3 nucleotides: TGTGCCAGTTTATTGGCGGGGGGGGCGGGGGCCAACGTCCTGACTTTC. Its translation: CASLLAGGAGANVLTF.

Notes on this clone: Other DNA sequences in the same sample also yield this CDR3. V and J are TRBV27 and TRBJ2-7; TRBD1 matches 8 bases. This CDR3 is 15 amino acids long. The V segment lost 6 bases and the J segment 0 bases; nucleotides outside the gene matches: 7. The V gene's germline CDR1 is MNHEY and CDR2 SMNVEV (reference sequence). CDR3 region: CASSLRTGSSYEQYV. For the CDR3, the DNA is TGTGCCAGCAGCCTCAGGACAGGGAGCTCCTACGAGCAGTACGTC.

CDR3 amino acids: CASSRTGFSNQPQHF. In DNA form, the CDR3 reads TGTGCCAGCAGCCGGACAGGGTTTAGCAATCAGCCCCAGCATTTT. The rearrangement links TRBV11-2 to TRBJ1-5, with 8 positions matching TRBD1. CDR3 length: 15 residues. CDR1 and CDR2 (germline): SGHAT, FQNNGV. The V and J ends lost 5 bases and 0 bases, in that order; junction bases with no gene match: 3.

The V gene is TRBV12-5, the J gene TRBJ2-7; 11 nucleotides align to TRBD1. CDR1 is LGHNT, CDR2 FRNRAP, per germline. The CDR3 has 17 amino acids. V lost 5 bases, J lost 2 bases, and 11 bases stayed unmatched. CDR3 DNA sequence: TGTGCTAGTGGTCAAAGGGACAGGGGGGTTGTAACCTACGAGCAGTACTTC. Protein: CASGQRDRGVVTYEQYF.

This chain links TRBV4-1 with TRBJ1-4, with TRBD1 as a possible D gene (5 bases). The CDR3 length is 14 residues. Per germline, CDR1 MGHRA and CDR2 YSYEKL. V shed 4 bases and J shed 4 bases, with 10 bases lying between them. The CDR3 region has the DNA TGCGCCAGCAGCCTGACGGGACTTAATGAAAAACTGTTTTTT. This gives the protein CASSLTGLNEKLFF.

The chain couples TRBV3-1 (or the pseudogene TRBV3-2) to TRBJ2-7; D perhaps matches TRBD2 (6 bases). V lost 1 base, J lost 7 bases, and 11 bases lay in between. Looked up from germline, CDR1 is LGHDT and CDR2 is YNNKEL (reference sequence). The length of the CDR3 is 13 residues. The CDR3 DNA reads as TGTGCCAGCAGCCAAGGGGACTCTAGGGAGCAGTACTTC. Translation: CASSQGDSREQYF.